The next 16 T cell receptor beta chains were all read from a single sample in a study of blood T cell repertoires in COVID-19. The protocol was immunoSEQ multiplex PCR, while the TCRdb copy is restricted to in-frame clones and leaves out a portion. The data contain roughly 230,000 clones, nearly 90% of them seen just once; the ten biggest clones take up about 2%. Sequenced material: peripheral blood. The receptors come from a woman in her sixties with COVID-19, enrolled during active disease.

As regards this clone: Within the sample, other DNA sequences also encode this same CDR3. This chain connects TRBV7-3 to TRBJ2-3; possible D gene TRBD2, 6 bases. Trimming stripped 5 bases from V and 2 bases from J, with 14 bases between. Germline loops: CDR1 SGHTA, CDR2 FQGTGA. The CDR3 has 15 residues. CDR3 in DNA: TGTGCCAGCAGCCTTCTAGGAGGGAACACAGATACGCAGTATTTT. It codes for CASSLLGGNTDTQYF.

The chain joins TRBV7-2 to TRBJ1-5; D is uncertain. The length of the CDR3 is 14 residues. The germline CDR1 and CDR2 sequences are SGHTA and FQGNSA. The V gene lost 2 bases and the J gene lost 6 bases, with 11 bases spanning the gap. This CDR3 is CASSLWEGRQPQHF. CDR3 DNA sequence: TGTGCCAGCAGCTTATGGGAGGGTCGTCAGCCCCAGCATTTT. Together with reference TRBV7-2 and TRBJ1-5, the CDR3 gives the full variable domain: GAGVSQSPSNKVTEKGKDVELRCDPISGHTALYWYRQSLGQGLEFLIYFQGNSAPDKSGLPSDRFSAERTGGSVSTLTIQRTQQEDSAVYLCASSLWEGRQPQHFGDGTRLSIL.

The chain joins TRBV7-8 to TRBJ2-5; 7 nucleotides line up with TRBD1. V dropped 2 bases and J dropped 5; count of bases not matched to a gene: 2. CDR3 size: 13 residues. From germline, CDR1 is SGHVS and CDR2 FQNEAQ. The DNA of the CDR3 is TGTGCCAGCAGCTTAATACAGGGGGAGACCCAGTACTTC. Residues: CASSLIQGETQYF.

The chain links TRBV5-5 to TRBJ1-1, with TRBD1 matching 7 bases. This CDR3 has 15 residues. V shed 4 bases and J 4 bases; nucleotides not matched to a gene: 10. Germline-derived CDR1 and CDR2 are SGHKS and YYEKEE (reference sequence). DNA for the CDR3: TGTGCCAGCAGCCACCCGCCTACAGGGGTCACTGAAGCTTTCTTT. It yields the protein CASSHPPTGVTEAFF.

This clone has just a few counts. The rearrangement uses TRBV19 and TRBJ1-2; 7 bases agree with TRBD1. J gave up 10 bases and V 6 bases, and 17 bases lay outside the gene matches. The CDR3 spans 15 residues. Germline CDR1 and CDR2: LNHDA and SQIVND (reference sequence). The CDR3 DNA is TGTGCCAGTAGCCTACTCAACAGGGGCCGCGATCACTACACCTTC. It encodes CASSLLNRGRDHYTF. Full variable domain (outside the CDR3, taken from reference TRBV19 and TRBJ1-2): DGGITQSPKYLFRKEGQNVTLSCEQNLNHDAMYWYRQDPGQGLRLIYYSQIVNDFQKGDIAEGYSVSREKKESFPLTVTSAQKNPTAFYLCASSLLNRGRDHYTFGSGTRLTVV.

The chain combines TRBV14 with TRBJ2-2; D unclear. Germline V gives CDR1 SGHDN, CDR2 FVKESK. Trimming stripped 4 bases from V and 2 bases from J, with 11 bases between. The CDR3 contains 15 residues. CDR3 DNA: TGTGCCAGCAGCCGAGTTCATTCAAACACCGGGGAGCTGTTTTTT. Translation: CASSRVHSNTGELFF.

The chain couples TRBV5-6 to TRBJ1-2; D is unclear. Per the germline V gene, CDR1 is SGHDT and CDR2 is YYEEEE. The V end lost 1 base, the J end lost 6 bases, and 19 bases lay between the germline ends. The CDR3 loop spans 16 amino acids. The CDR3 nucleotides are TGTGCCAGCAGCTTGTACCCAGGACCGAGGGCAGATGGCTACACCTTC. It encodes CASSLYPGPRADGYTF.

The V call is TRBV5-6, the J call TRBJ2-7; D gene uncertain. The CDR3 has 13 residues. Germline values: CDR1 SGHDT, CDR2 YYEEEE. The V and J ends lost 0 bases and 1 base respectively, with 5 bases between them. The CDR3 nucleotides are TGTGCCAGCAGCTTGGTCCGGTCCTACGAGCAGTACTTC. It translates to CASSLVRSYEQYF.

This sequence joins TRBV6-5 and TRBJ1-1; TRBD1 matches at 8 bases. The CDR3 is made up of 15 amino acids. The V gene end was trimmed by 6 bases and the J gene end by 3 bases; junction bases not matched to a gene: 9. The germline V gene has CDR1 MNHEY and CDR2 SVGAGI. CDR3 sequence reads: CASSRQGSGDTEAFF. The CDR3 DNA is TGTGCCAGCAGCAGACAGGGGTCCGGAGACACTGAAGCTTTCTTT.

The rearrangement joins TRBV29-1 to TRBJ1-2, with a weak D call TRBD1 (5 bases). CDR1 is SQVTM, CDR2 ANQGSEA, per germline. The CDR3 has 13 amino acids. Trimming took 6 bases from V and 5 from J, leaving 16 bases between them. The CDR3 DNA sequence: TGCAGCGTGTTGGACACGGGGGGATATGGCTACACCTTC. Amino acids: CSVLDTGGYGYTF.

The V and J genes are TRBV6-2 or TRBV6-3 and TRBJ2-1, with TRBD2 matching over 15 bases. The trim removed 2 bases at V and 6 bases at J, leaving 5 bases unmatched. The CDR3 spans 17 residues. The V gene's germline CDR1 is MNHEY and CDR2 SVGEGT. DNA for the CDR3: TGTGCCAGCAGTTACCCGGGACTAGCGGGGGGTGGCAATGAGCAGTTCTTC. It encodes CASSYPGLAGGGNEQFF.

This clone is a singleton in its sample. V gene TRBV7-3 combines with J gene TRBJ1-1; D gene ambiguous. CDR1 is SGHTA and CDR2 is FQGTGA in the germline V gene. CDR3 length: 13 residues. The V end was cut by 5 bases, the J end by 1 base, with 8 bases between. CDR3 in amino acids: CASSPRRNTEAFF. CDR3 coding DNA: TGTGCCAGCAGCCCGCGGCGGAACACTGAAGCTTTCTTT.

The chain uses TRBV12-3 or TRBV12-4 and TRBJ2-7, with D unclear. V was pared by 3 bases and J by 3 bases, with 9 bases between. This CDR3 has 13 residues. CDR3 in amino acids: CASSFANGYEQYF. CDR3 sequence (DNA): TGTGCCAGCAGTTTCGCGAATGGCTACGAGCAGTACTTC.

The chain combines TRBV18 with TRBJ1-2, with 7 bases lining up with TRBD1. The CDR3 runs to 15 residues. Germline trimming cut 2 bases from V and 0 bases from J; bases unmatched to any gene: 3. Germline V gene sequence: CDR1 KGHSH, CDR2 LQKENI. CDR3 in amino acids: CASSPTGDSNYGYTF. DNA of the CDR3: TGTGCCAGCTCACCAACAGGGGACTCTAACTATGGCTACACCTTC. Supplemented by reference TRBV18 and TRBJ1-2, the full variable domain reads NAGVMQNPRHLVRRRGQEARLRCSPMKGHSHVYWYRQLPEEGLKFMVYLQKENIIDESGMPKERFSAEFPKEGPSILRIQQVVRGDSAAYFCASSPTGDSNYGYTFGSGTRLTVV.

The V and J genes are TRBV7-9 and TRBJ2-1; 10 nucleotides match TRBD1. The CDR3 runs to 15 residues. J was trimmed by 2 bases and V by 5 bases; bases with no gene match: 3. CDR1 is SEHNR, CDR2 FQNEAQ, per germline (reference sequence). CDR3 protein: CASSQDRGTYNEQFF. DNA for the CDR3: TGTGCCAGCAGCCAGGACAGGGGGACCTACAATGAGCAGTTCTTC. The full variable domain, with the rest looked up from reference TRBV7-9 and TRBJ2-1, is DTGVSQNPRHKITKRGQNVTFRCDPISEHNRLYWYRQTLGQGPEFLTYFQNEAQLEKSRLLSDRFSAERPKGSFSTLEIQRTEQGDSAMYLCASSQDRGTYNEQFFGPGTRLTVL.

This chain uses TRBV4-3 with TRBJ1-4; D is undetermined. The CDR3 loop spans 14 amino acids. Per the germline V gene, CDR1 is LGHNA and CDR2 is YSLEER. V gave up 1 base and J gave up 7 bases, with 10 bases separating them. The CDR3: CASSQGWSGEKLFF. Here the CDR3 DNA reads TGCGCCAGCAGCCAAGGATGGTCAGGTGAAAAACTGTTTTTT.